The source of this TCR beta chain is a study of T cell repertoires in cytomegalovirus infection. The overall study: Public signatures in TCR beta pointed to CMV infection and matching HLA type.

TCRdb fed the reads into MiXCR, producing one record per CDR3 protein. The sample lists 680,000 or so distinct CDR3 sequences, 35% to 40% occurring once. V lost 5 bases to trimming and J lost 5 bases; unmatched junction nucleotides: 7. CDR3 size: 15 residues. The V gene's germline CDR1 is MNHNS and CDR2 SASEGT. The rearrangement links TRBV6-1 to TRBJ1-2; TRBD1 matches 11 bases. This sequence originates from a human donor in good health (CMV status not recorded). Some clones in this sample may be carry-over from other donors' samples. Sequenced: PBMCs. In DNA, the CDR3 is TGTGCCAGCAGTCGGGGACAGGGGGTTCCTTATGGCTACACCTTC. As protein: CASSRGQGVPYGYTF.